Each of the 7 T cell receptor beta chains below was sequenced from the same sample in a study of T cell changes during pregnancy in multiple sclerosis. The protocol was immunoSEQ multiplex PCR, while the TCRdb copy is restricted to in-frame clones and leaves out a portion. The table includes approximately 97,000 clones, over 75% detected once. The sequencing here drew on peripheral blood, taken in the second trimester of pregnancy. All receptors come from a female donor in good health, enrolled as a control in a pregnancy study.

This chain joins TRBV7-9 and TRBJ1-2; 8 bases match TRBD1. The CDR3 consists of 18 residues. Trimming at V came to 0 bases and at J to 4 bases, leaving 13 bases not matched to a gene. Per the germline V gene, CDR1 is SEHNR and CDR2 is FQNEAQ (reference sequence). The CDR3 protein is CASSLAPGGAVYTYGYTF. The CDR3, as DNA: TGTGCCAGCAGCTTAGCGCCAGGGGGCGCGGTATATACCTATGGCTACACCTTC. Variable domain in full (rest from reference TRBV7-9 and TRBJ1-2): DTGVSQNPRHKITKRGQNVTFRCDPISEHNRLYWYRQTLGQGPEFLTYFQNEAQLEKSRLLSDRFSAERPKGSFSTLEIQRTEQGDSAMYLCASSLAPGGAVYTYGYTFGSGTRLTVV.

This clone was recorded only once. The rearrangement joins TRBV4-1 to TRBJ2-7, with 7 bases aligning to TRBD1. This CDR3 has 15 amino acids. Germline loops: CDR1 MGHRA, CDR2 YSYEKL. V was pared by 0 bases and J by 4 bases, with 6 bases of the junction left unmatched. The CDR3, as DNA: TGCGCCAGCAGCCAAGATGAGGGACAGTTTTACGAGCAGTACTTC. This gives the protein CASSQDEGQFYEQYF.

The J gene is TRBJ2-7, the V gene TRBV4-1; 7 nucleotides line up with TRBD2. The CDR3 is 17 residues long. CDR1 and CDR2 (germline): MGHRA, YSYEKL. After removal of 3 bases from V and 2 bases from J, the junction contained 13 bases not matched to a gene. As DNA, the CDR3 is TGCGCCAGCAGCCATCCTCGGGTTAGCGGGCAAACCTACGAGCAGTACTTC. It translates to CASSHPRVSGQTYEQYF.

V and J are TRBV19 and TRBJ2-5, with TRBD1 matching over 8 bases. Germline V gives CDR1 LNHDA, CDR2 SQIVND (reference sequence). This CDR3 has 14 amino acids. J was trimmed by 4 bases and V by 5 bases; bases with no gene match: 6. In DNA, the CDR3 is TGTGCCAGTAGTTCGACAGGGGTTGTAGAGACCCAGTACTTC. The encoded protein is CASSSTGVVETQYF.

The CDR3 spells CASSPGTGGIHYGYTF. The CDR3 DNA follows: TGTGCCAGCAGTCCCGGGACAGGGGGCATTCACTATGGCTACACCTTC. This sequence joins TRBV6-6 and TRBJ1-2, with 12 bases that match TRBD1. Germline V CDR1 and CDR2: MNHNY, SVGAGI (reference sequence). The CDR3 sequence is 16 residues long. Losses at the gene ends were 5 bases for V and 3 bases for J; bases not matched to a gene: 7.

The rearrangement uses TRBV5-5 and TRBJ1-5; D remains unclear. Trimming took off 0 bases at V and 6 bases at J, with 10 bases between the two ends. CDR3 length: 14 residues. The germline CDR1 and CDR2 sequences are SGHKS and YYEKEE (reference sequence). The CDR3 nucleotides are TGTGCCAGCAGCTTGGTTTGGAGTGGTCAGCCCCAGCATTTT. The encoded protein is CASSLVWSGQPQHF.

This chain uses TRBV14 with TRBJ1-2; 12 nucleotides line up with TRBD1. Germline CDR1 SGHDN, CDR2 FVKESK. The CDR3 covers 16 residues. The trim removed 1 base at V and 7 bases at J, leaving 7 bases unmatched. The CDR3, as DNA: TGTGCCAGCAGCCAAGTTCTGGGACAGGGGGCAAGTGGCTACACCTTC. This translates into CASSQVLGQGASGYTF.